A single T cell receptor beta chain is shown here with its context. The target antigen is unknown. The V segment lost 4 bases and the J segment 11 bases; nucleotides outside the gene matches: 9. CDR1 is SGHRS and CDR2 is YFSETQ in the germline V gene. This CDR3 has 13 residues. This entry is derived from a study of cytomegalovirus exposure and HLA in healthy donors. Regarding the study as a whole: The authors excluded some V segments, including TRBV6-2 and TRBV6-3, as indistinguishable. HLA alleles showed associations with 16,951 TCR beta sequences in a later analysis, at a 0.05 false discovery rate. Using the classifier, cytomegalovirus status was reportedly diagnosed with high specificity and sensitivity. In vitro testing confirmed a few CMV-associated chains as specific for CMV antigens.

PCR was performed using 60 Vbeta and 13 Jbeta primers. TCRdb's copy holds only in-frame clones and misses some; the assay was immunoSEQ multiplex PCR. Seen here are 93,000 or so clones, 60% to 70% observed once, and the top ten hold around 3.3%. The receptor was isolated from a woman aged 45-65 years in good health and CMV-seronegative. V is TRBV5-1 and J is TRBJ2-1; 7 bases fit TRBD1. The sequencing input was PBMCs. Written as DNA, the CDR3 is TGCGCCAGCAGCGGAACAGGGGAAGCCCAGCAGTTCTTC. Translation: CASSGTGEAQQFF. Variable domain in full (rest from reference TRBV5-1 and TRBJ2-1): KAGVTQTPRYLIKTRGQQVTLSCSPISGHRSVSWYQQTPGQGLQFLFEYFSETQRNKGNFPGRFSGRQFSNSRSEMNVSTLELGDSALYLCASSGTGEAQQFFGPGTRLTVL.